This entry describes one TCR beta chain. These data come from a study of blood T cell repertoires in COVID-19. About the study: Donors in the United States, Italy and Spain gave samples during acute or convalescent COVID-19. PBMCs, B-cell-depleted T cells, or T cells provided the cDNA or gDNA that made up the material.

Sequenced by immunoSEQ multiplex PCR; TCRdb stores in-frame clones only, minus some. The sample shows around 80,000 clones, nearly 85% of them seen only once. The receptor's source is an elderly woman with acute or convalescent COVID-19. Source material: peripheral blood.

The CDR3 loop is CASSFRAYEQYF. The CDR3 DNA follows: TGTGCCAGCAGTTTCCGGGCCTACGAGCAGTACTTC. The chain employs TRBV12-3 or TRBV12-4 and TRBJ2-7; D is unclear. The V end was cut by 3 bases, the J end by 2 bases, with 5 bases between. The CDR3 sequence is 12 residues long.